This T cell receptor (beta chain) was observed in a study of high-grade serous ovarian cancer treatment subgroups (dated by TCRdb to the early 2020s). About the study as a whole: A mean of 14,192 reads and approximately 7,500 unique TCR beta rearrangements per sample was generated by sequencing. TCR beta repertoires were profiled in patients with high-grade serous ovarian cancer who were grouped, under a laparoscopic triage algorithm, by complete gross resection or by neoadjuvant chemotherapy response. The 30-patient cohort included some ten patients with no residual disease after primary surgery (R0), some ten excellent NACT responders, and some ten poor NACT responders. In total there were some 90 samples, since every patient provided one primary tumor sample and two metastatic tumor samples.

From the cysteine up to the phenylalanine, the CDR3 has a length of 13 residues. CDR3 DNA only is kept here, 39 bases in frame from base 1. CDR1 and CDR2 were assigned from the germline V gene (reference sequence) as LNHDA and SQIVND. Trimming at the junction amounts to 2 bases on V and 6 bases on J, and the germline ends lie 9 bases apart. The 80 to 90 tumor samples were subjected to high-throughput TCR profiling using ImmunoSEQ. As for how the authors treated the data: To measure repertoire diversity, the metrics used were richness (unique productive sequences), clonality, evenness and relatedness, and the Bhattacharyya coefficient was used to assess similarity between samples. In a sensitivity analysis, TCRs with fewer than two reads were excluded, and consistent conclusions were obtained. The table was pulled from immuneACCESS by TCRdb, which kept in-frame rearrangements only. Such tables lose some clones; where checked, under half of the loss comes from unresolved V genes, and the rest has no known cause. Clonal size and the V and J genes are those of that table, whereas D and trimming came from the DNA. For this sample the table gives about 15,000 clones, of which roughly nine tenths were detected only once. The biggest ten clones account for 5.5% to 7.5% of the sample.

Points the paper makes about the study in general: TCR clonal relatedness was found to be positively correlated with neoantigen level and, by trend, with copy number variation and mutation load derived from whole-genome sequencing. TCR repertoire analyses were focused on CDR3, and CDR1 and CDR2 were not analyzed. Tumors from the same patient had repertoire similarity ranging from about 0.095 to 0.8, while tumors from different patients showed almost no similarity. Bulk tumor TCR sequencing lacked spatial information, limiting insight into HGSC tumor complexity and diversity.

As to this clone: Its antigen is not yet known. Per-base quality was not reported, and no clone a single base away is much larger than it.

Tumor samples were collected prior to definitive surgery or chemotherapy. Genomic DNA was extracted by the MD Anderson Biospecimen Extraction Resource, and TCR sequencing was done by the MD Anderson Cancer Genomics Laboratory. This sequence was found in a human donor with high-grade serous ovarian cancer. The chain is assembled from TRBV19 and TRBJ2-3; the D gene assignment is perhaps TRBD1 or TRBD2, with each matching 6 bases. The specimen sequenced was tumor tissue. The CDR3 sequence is CASSIRRGDTQYF. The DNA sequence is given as TGTGCCAGTAGTATAAGGAGGGGGGATACGCAGTATTTT.